The TCR beta chain under discussion was sequenced for a study of cytomegalovirus exposure and HLA in healthy donors. As concerns this clone: The antigen is unknown.

Vbeta (60) and Jbeta (13) primers were used in the PCR. Repertoires were generated with immunoSEQ multiplex PCR, while TCRdb's copy carries only in-frame clones and drops some. The sample table includes more than 95,000 clones. Broader study findings: HLA restriction was apparent for most CMV-associated TCR beta chains in a later analysis.

V was cut by 8 bases and J by 8 bases, with 21 bases left in between. The CDR3 totals 14 residues. The V gene's germline CDR1 is MGHDK and CDR2 SYGVNS. The chain recombines TRBV25-1 with TRBJ1-1; D perhaps matches TRBD1 (6 bases). The sample taken for sequencing was PBMCs. The receptor was derived from a man in his forties or fifties in good health and CMV-seronegative. The CDR3 nucleotides are TGTGCCAGCGCTCCGAATGGGGGCGCAAGGGAAGCTTTCTTT. Protein: CASAPNGGAREAFF.